The 27 T cell receptor beta chains below all came from one sample that was sequenced in a study of beta chain features in type 1 diabetes. The whole isolated RNA underwent reverse transcription, so sequencing captured expressed TCRB transcripts. Some clones are missing from TCRdb's copy, which holds only in-frame ones; the method was immunoSEQ multiplex PCR. The data show 640,000 or so clones, with about 14% seen just once and nearly 0.04% held by the top ten. Study observations and caveats: Across all four CD4+ subsets, people with type 1 diabetes showed modestly shorter TCRB CDR3s.

What these receptors recognize is not known. What was sequenced was naive CD4+ T cells from blood. Every receptor here comes from a man between 18 and 35 years old with type 1 diabetes.

This clone has more than one count but fewer than ten. This chain connects TRBV14 to TRBJ2-4, with D possibly TRBD1 on 6 matching bases. This CDR3 region has 17 residues. V was shortened by 0 bases and J by 4 bases, with 16 bases between the two germline ends. The germline CDR1 and CDR2 sequences are SGHDN and FVKESK. The CDR3 nucleotides are TGTGCCAGCAGCCAAGATATGGGGTTGCAGGGGAAAAACATTCAGTACTTC. Amino acid sequence: CASSQDMGLQGKNIQYF.

The rearrangement joins TRBV11-2 to TRBJ2-3; D uncertain. This CDR3 contains 15 residues. Between the trimmed V and J ends, which lost 1 base and 0 bases, there was a span of 8 bases. Germline CDR1 SGHAT, CDR2 FQNNGV. The CDR3 DNA reads TGTGCCAGCAGCTTAGCCGCAGCAAGCACAGATACGCAGTATTTT. This codes for CASSLAAASTDTQYF.

The J gene is TRBJ2-7, the V gene TRBV2; D is ambiguous. The V gene lost 4 bases and the J gene lost 7 bases, with 8 bases spanning the gap. The CDR3 contains 11 residues. CDR1 and CDR2 (germline): SNHLY, FYNNEI. CDR3 amino acids: CASSVTLEQYF. CDR3 nucleotides: TGTGCCAGCAGTGTTACCTTGGAGCAGTACTTC.

This clone was picked up a small number of times. The chain couples TRBV10-3 to TRBJ1-2, with a weak D call TRBD1 (6 bases). CDR1 ENHRY and CDR2 SYGVKD come from the germline V gene. V dropped 2 bases and J dropped 5 bases, with 9 bases sitting between them. The CDR3 loop spans 13 amino acids. In nucleotides, the CDR3 is TGTGCCATCAGTGAGGAAGGGGGGTATGGCTACACCTTC. As protein: CAISEEGGYGYTF.

This clone was detected only a few times. The chain links TRBV10-3 to TRBJ1-2; no firm D call. Trimming stripped 4 bases from V and 0 bases from J, with 9 bases between. The CDR3 runs 14 residues. The germline gives CDR1 ENHRY, CDR2 SYGVKD. CDR3 coding DNA: TGTGCCATCAGTGTACAGCAAGCTAACTATGGCTACACCTTC. Translation: CAISVQQANYGYTF.

V gene TRBV14 combines with J gene TRBJ2-1; D unresolved. The CDR3 has 15 residues. V gave up 1 base and J gave up 9 bases, with 16 bases separating them. Per germline, CDR1 SGHDN and CDR2 FVKESK. The CDR3 nucleotides are TGTGCCAGCAGCCAAGGTTCTTGGTATCTGAGTGAGCAGTTCTTC. This gives the protein CASSQGSWYLSEQFF.

J is TRBJ2-1 and V is TRBV11-2, with no clear D. Trimming pared 6 bases from V and 6 bases from J, leaving 9 bases between. This CDR3 is 12 amino acids long. The germline V gene encodes CDR1 SGHAT and CDR2 FQNNGV. DNA of the CDR3: TGTGCCAGCAGATCTTATGGCAATGAGCAGTTCTTC. Translating it yields CASRSYGNEQFF.

About this clone itself: One junction end does not reproduce the germline sequence, and a read error may be involved. The chain recombines TRBV27 with TRBJ2-1, with D tentatively TRBD1 (5 bases). CDR1 is MNHEY, CDR2 SMNVEV, per germline (reference sequence). There are 16 residues in the CDR3. The CDR3 region has the DNA TGTGCCAGTTTTGGCTCGAGCAGGGTCTCCAACAATGAGCAGTTCTTC. This codes for CASFGSSRVSNNEQFF.

CDR3: CASSESGVAGGPNEQFF. The CDR3 nucleotides read TGCGCCAGCAGTGAGTCTGGCGTAGCGGGAGGGCCCAATGAGCAGTTCTTC. The rearrangement links TRBV10-1 to TRBJ2-1, with 11 bases aligning to TRBD2. The length of the CDR3 is 17 residues. The junction had 7 bases not matched to a gene; V was cut back by 0 bases and J by 6 bases. Per the germline V gene, CDR1 is WNHNN and CDR2 is SYGVQD (reference sequence).

J is TRBJ2-7 and V is TRBV7-2, with D possibly matching TRBD1 (6 bases). The germline V gene encodes CDR1 SGHTA and CDR2 FQGNSA. V was clipped by 3 bases and J by 3 bases, with 12 bases between them. The CDR3 totals 14 residues. The CDR3 DNA reads TGTGCCAGCAGCTTCACGTCAGGGGACTACGAGCAGTACTTC. This gives the protein CASSFTSGDYEQYF.

This chain connects TRBV9 to TRBJ1-2, with D unclear. The CDR3 has 14 residues. The germline gives CDR1 SGDLS, CDR2 YYNGEE. V lost 2 bases to trimming and J lost 4 bases, with 12 bases between them. As DNA, the CDR3 is TGTGCCAGCAGCGTTCTTCGTGAAACCTATGGCTACACCTTC. This gives the protein CASSVLRETYGYTF. The complete variable domain, with remaining parts taken from reference TRBV9 and TRBJ1-2, reads DSGVTQTPKHLITATGQRVTLRCSPRSGDLSVYWYQQSLDQGLQFLIQYYNGEERAKGNILERFSAQQFPDLHSELNLSSLELGDSALYFCASSVLRETYGYTFGSGTRLTVV.

This clone appeared a few times. This chain links TRBV7-3 with TRBJ1-2; maybe TRBD1 (5 bases). CDR1 is SGHTA, CDR2 FQGTGA, per germline. The germline V and J ends were trimmed by 5 bases and 7 bases, with 11 bases remaining between them. The CDR3 consists of 12 residues. The CDR3, as DNA: TGTGCCAGCAGCGATCGGGACTCTGGCTACACCTTC. Amino acids: CASSDRDSGYTF.

V and J are TRBV4-2 and TRBJ1-5; tentatively, D is TRBD1 (6 bases). The CDR3 extends over 19 amino acids. CDR1 LGHNA and CDR2 YNFKEQ come from the germline V gene. V lost 4 bases and J lost 1, with 23 bases in between. The CDR3 protein is CASSPGVGGRGLSNQPQHF. The CDR3, as DNA: TGTGCCAGCAGCCCAGGGGTAGGTGGCAGGGGATTGAGCAATCAGCCCCAGCATTTT.

This clone has a handful of counts. The V call is TRBV4-2, the J call TRBJ2-3; D may be TRBD2 (5 bases). Germline V gene sequence: CDR1 LGHNA, CDR2 YNFKEQ. This CDR3 has 14 amino acids. V was shortened by 0 bases and J by 2 bases, with 6 bases between the two germline ends. The CDR3 DNA follows: TGTGCCAGCAGCCAAGATCGGGACACAGATACGCAGTATTTT. Encoded protein: CASSQDRDTDTQYF.

Only a few counts were recorded for this clone. This chain links TRBV2 with TRBJ2-7, with 9 positions matching TRBD2. This CDR3 contains 16 residues. V gave up 6 bases and J gave up 3 bases; unmatched junction bases: 12. Looked up from germline, CDR1 is SNHLY and CDR2 is FYNNEI. The CDR3 loop is CASSGLPSGDLYEQYF. CDR3 bases: TGTGCCAGCAGCGGACTCCCTAGCGGGGACCTCTACGAGCAGTACTTC.

There are a few counts of this clone. The chain carries TRBV2 and TRBJ1-2; the D gene is possibly TRBD1 (5 bases). With 5 bases removed from V and 3 bases from J, the gap between germline ends came to 19 bases. This CDR3 has 16 amino acids. Germline V CDR1 and CDR2: SNHLY, FYNNEI. CDR3 region: CASSYRDPPLDYGYTF. CDR3 nucleotide sequence: TGTGCCAGCAGTTACCGGGACCCACCGTTGGACTATGGCTACACCTTC. Full variable domain (outside the CDR3, taken from reference TRBV2 and TRBJ1-2): EPEVTQTPSHQVTQMGQEVILRCVPISNHLYFYWYRQILGQKVEFLVSFYNNEISEKSEIFDDQFSVERPDGSNFTLKIRSTKLEDSAMYFCASSYRDPPLDYGYTFGSGTRLTVV.

The chain joins TRBV7-2 to TRBJ1-1, with D unclear. The CDR3 runs 15 residues. Germline V gives CDR1 SGHTA, CDR2 FQGNSA. V dropped 1 base and J dropped 0 bases, with 9 bases sitting between them. Here the CDR3 reads CASSLVAKLNTEAFF. The DNA of the CDR3 is TGTGCCAGCAGCTTAGTAGCCAAATTGAACACTGAAGCTTTCTTT.

The chain links TRBV15 to TRBJ2-1, with 8 positions matching TRBD1. The germline V gene has CDR1 LNHNV and CDR2 YYDKDF (reference sequence). The CDR3 is 15 amino acids. J gave up 4 bases and V 5 bases, and 7 bases lay outside the gene matches. CDR3 amino acids: CATSPRQGTYNEQFF. CDR3 DNA sequence: TGTGCCACCAGCCCGCGACAGGGGACATACAATGAGCAGTTCTTC.

This clone was observed a few times. This chain connects TRBV4-3 to TRBJ1-6, with no clear D. Germline V CDR1 and CDR2: LGHNA, YSLEER. V was cut by 0 bases and J by 8 bases, with 5 bases left in between. This CDR3 comprises 13 residues. CDR3 residues: CASSQEGDSPLHF. The CDR3 DNA sequence: TGCGCCAGCAGCCAAGAAGGCGATTCACCCCTCCACTTT.

The genes are TRBV18 and TRBJ2-3; D unclear. The germline V gene has CDR1 KGHSH and CDR2 LQKENI. V lost 6 bases to trimming and J lost 3 bases, with 13 bases between them. The CDR3 contains 14 residues. CDR3 nucleotides: TGTGCCAGCTCCCCGGTCATGGGGACAGATACGCAGTATTTT. Protein: CASSPVMGTDTQYF.

This clone was found a few times. The chain has TRBV27 and TRBJ2-7; D unresolved. This CDR3 contains 14 residues. The germline V gene has CDR1 MNHEY and CDR2 SMNVEV (reference sequence). The V end was cut by 0 bases, the J end by 3 bases, with 9 bases between. The CDR3 region is CASSLSHRSYEQYF. DNA for the CDR3: TGTGCCAGCAGTTTATCCCACAGAAGCTACGAGCAGTACTTC.

This clone was seen a handful of times. The rearrangement uses TRBV30 and TRBJ2-7; TRBD2 matches at 8 bases. This CDR3 region has 13 residues. J was trimmed by 6 bases and V by 4 bases; bases with no gene match: 8. The germline V gene has CDR1 GTSNPN and CDR2 SVGIG (reference sequence). The chain's CDR3 is CAWTRGRQGEQYF. In DNA, the CDR3 is TGTGCCTGGACCCGCGGGAGGCAAGGCGAGCAGTACTTC.

Only a few counts were recorded for this clone. This chain joins TRBV9 and TRBJ1-1; TRBD1 matches at 9 bases. CDR1 and CDR2 from the germline V gene are SGDLS and YYNGEE. The CDR3 loop spans 16 amino acids. V lost 3 bases, J lost 1 base, and 7 bases stayed unmatched. The CDR3: CASSATPGQGNTEAFF. The CDR3 nucleotides read TGTGCCAGCAGCGCCACTCCGGGACAGGGGAACACTGAAGCTTTCTTT.

This chain links TRBV5-6 with TRBJ2-7; the D is unclear. V lost 0 bases to trimming and J lost 3 bases, with 10 bases between them. The CDR3 runs to 14 residues. CDR1 is SGHDT and CDR2 is YYEEEE in the germline V gene. This chain's CDR3 is CASSLVTTLYEQYF. DNA of the CDR3: TGTGCCAGCAGCTTGGTTACTACCCTCTACGAGCAGTACTTC.

The table lists this clone with a few counts. Other DNA sequences of this sample code for an identical CDR3. The gene calls are TRBV30 and TRBJ1-3; D call uncertain. CDR3 size: 12 residues. Germline-derived CDR1 and CDR2 are GTSNPN and SVGIG (reference sequence). V was clipped by 0 bases and J by 3 bases, with 3 bases between them. The DNA for the CDR3 is TGTGCCTGGAGTGTTGGTGGAAACACCATATATTTT. The encoded protein is CAWSVGGNTIYF.

This chain connects TRBV4-3 to TRBJ2-5; D is perhaps TRBD2 (6 bases). This CDR3 is built from 13 residues. V lost 5 bases and J 5 bases, leaving 12 bases between the germline ends. Germline V CDR1 and CDR2: LGHNA, YSLEER. This CDR3 reads CASSGGDRETQYF. CDR3 nucleotide sequence: TGCGCCAGCAGCGGAGGGGACCGGGAGACCCAGTACTTC.

The V gene is TRBV6-6, the J gene TRBJ1-5, with D unresolved. V was pared by 2 bases and J by 5 bases, with 7 bases between. This CDR3 contains 13 residues. The germline CDR1 and CDR2 sequences are MNHNY and SVGAGI (reference sequence). The CDR3: CASSYTPDQPQHF. CDR3 DNA: TGTGCCAGCAGTTACACCCCCGATCAGCCCCAGCATTTT.